The present entry profiles one T cell receptor beta chain with its context. Its specificity is not known. The data were taken from a study of T cells in Graves' hyperthyroidism and ophthalmopathy. Clinicians diagnosed patients from clinical symptoms, serum thyroxine and TRAb, thyroid ultrasound and orbital computed tomography. Researchers amplified the TCR beta CDR3 regions from RNA transcripts. With the HTBI primer set, the TCR CDR3 went through a first round of RT-PCR. Via MiXCR, TCRdb re-called the multiplex PCR reads, giving one row per CDR3 protein. Of about 560,000 distinct CDR3 sequences listed, roughly 46% are singletons. Study conclusions and caveats: Most thyroid clonotypes expanded above 0.001 were also detected in blood.

The sequence was collected from a woman younger than 30 with Graves' hyperthyroidism. The sequenced sample consisted of peripheral blood or thyroid tissue (not recorded which).

CDR3 nucleotides: TGTGCCAGCGACTACGTTGAAGCTTTCTTT. It codes for CASDYVEAFF. The rearrangement joins TRBV10-3 to TRBJ1-1; D call uncertain. Germline V CDR1 and CDR2: ENHRY, SYGVKD. Trimming removed 10 bases from V and 7 bases from J, with 10 bases in between. The CDR3 loop spans 10 amino acids.